The clone carrying this T cell receptor beta chain occurred many times. A much larger clone lies one base from this, so it may be a read error. This sample was included in a study of Graves' ophthalmopathy and Graves' hyperthyroidism. The CDR3 runs to 13 residues. The germline V and J ends were trimmed by 7 bases and 0 bases, with 7 bases remaining between them. Looked up from germline, CDR1 is SNHLY and CDR2 is FYNNEI. Investigators amplified TCR beta CDR3 regions from RNA transcripts. Second-round multiplex PCR came after first-round RT-PCR with HTBI primers. MiXCR, run by TCRdb on the multiplex PCR reads, gives a single entry per CDR3 protein. The table shows hundreds of thousands of distinct CDR3 sequences, with over 20% occurring only once.

Sequencing was done on a sample of peripheral blood. This TCR was recovered from a woman between 18 and 30 years old with stable Graves' hyperthyroidism. Some clones in this sample may be carry-over from other donors' samples. The rearrangement joins TRBV2 to TRBJ1-5; D remains ambiguous. The CDR3 spells CASMGYSNQPQHF. For the CDR3, the DNA is TGTGCCAGCATGGGATATAGCAATCAGCCCCAGCATTTT. Full variable domain (outside the CDR3, taken from reference TRBV2 and TRBJ1-5): EPEVTQTPSHQVTQMGQEVILRCVPISNHLYFYWYRQILGQKVEFLVSFYNNEISEKSEIFDDQFSVERPDGSNFTLKIRSTKLEDSAMYFCASMGYSNQPQHFGDGTRLSIL.